These 11 T cell receptor beta chains were sequenced from one sample in a study of blood T cell repertoires in COVID-19. Generated by immunoSEQ multiplex PCR, the TCRdb table keeps only in-frame clones and is missing some. Among 130,000 to 150,000 clones listed, approximately 80% were seen once. The sample consisted of PBMCs or T cells enriched from blood (not recorded which). The receptors originated from a man between 50 and 59 years old who had recovered from COVID-19.

The chain carries TRBV6-5 and TRBJ1-2, with D perhaps matching TRBD1 (5 bases). CDR1 is MNHEY, CDR2 SVGAGI, per germline. CDR3 length equals 16 residues. V lost 3 bases and J lost 4, with 18 bases in between. Written as DNA, the CDR3 is TGTGCCAGCAGTTATGGCCCCGGGCCCGGGGGCTATGGCTACACCTTC. Protein: CASSYGPGPGGYGYTF.

The chain is built from TRBV19 and TRBJ1-2; 11 nucleotides agree with TRBD1. The J segment lost 2 bases and the V segment lost 5 bases, leaving 4 bases of the junction unmatched. The CDR3 runs to 15 residues. The germline V gene encodes CDR1 LNHDA and CDR2 SQIVND (reference sequence). The CDR3 sequence is CASSSRTGGNYGYTF. CDR3 sequence (DNA): TGTGCCAGTAGTTCAAGGACAGGGGGCAACTATGGCTACACCTTC.

This chain uses TRBV27 with TRBJ2-7; maybe TRBD1 (5 bases). The CDR3 has 16 amino acids. The ends were cut back, 5 bases at V and 0 bases at J, with 17 bases in the middle. Germline CDR1 and CDR2: MNHEY and SMNVEV (reference sequence). For the CDR3, the DNA is TGTGCCAGCAGTGCCGACCATTTTAGGGGCTCCTACGAGCAGTACTTC. This gives the protein CASSADHFRGSYEQYF.

The genes are TRBV7-2 and TRBJ1-3, with TRBD1 as a possible D gene (5 bases). From germline, CDR1 is SGHTA and CDR2 FQGNSA. This CDR3 is built from 18 residues. V dropped 2 bases and J dropped 0 bases, with 17 bases sitting between them. In DNA, the CDR3 is TGTGCCAGCAGCTTAAACCCGCAGGGTTTGAGCTCTGGAAACACCATATATTTT. Amino acids: CASSLNPQGLSSGNTIYF.

This clone was seen once. The chain has TRBV11-2 and TRBJ1-1; no clear D gene. V shed 2 bases and J shed 5 bases, with 6 bases lying between them. CDR3 length: 12 amino acids. Germline V gene sequence: CDR1 SGHAT, CDR2 FQNNGV. The CDR3 DNA is TGTGCCAGCAGCTTATTGAGGACTGAAGCTTTCTTT. Translated: CASSLLRTEAFF.

The chain recombines TRBV13 with TRBJ2-2; TRBD2 matches at 14 bases. Germline CDR1 PRHDT, CDR2 FYEKMQ (reference sequence). The CDR3 has 14 residues. Trimming cost V 8 bases and J 6 bases; bases outside gene matches: 2. DNA of the CDR3: TGTGCCAGCCGACTAGCGGGGGGGCCCGGGGAGCTGTTTTTT. Translating it yields CASRLAGGPGELFF.

The chain uses TRBV4-3 and TRBJ2-5; 12 nucleotides align to TRBD1. CDR1 is LGHNA, CDR2 YSLEER, per germline. The CDR3 covers 18 residues. V lost 0 bases and J lost 5; bases outside the gene matches: 10. The CDR3 DNA follows: TGCGCCAGCAGCCAAGACATTACGGGACAGGGGGCGTTGGAGACCCAGTACTTC. As protein: CASSQDITGQGALETQYF.

J is TRBJ2-7 and V is TRBV28; maybe TRBD2 (6 bases). CDR1 and CDR2 from the germline V gene are MDHEN and SYDVKM. The CDR3 is made up of 15 amino acids. V was clipped by 2 bases and J by 2 bases, with 13 bases between them. The CDR3 sequence: CASSLTGTGAYEQYF. CDR3 nucleotide sequence: TGTGCCAGCAGTTTAACCGGGACGGGGGCCTACGAGCAGTACTTC.

This clone came up once. J is TRBJ1-1 and V is TRBV18; D gene unclear. CDR3 length equals 13 residues. Germline lookup yields CDR1 KGHSH and CDR2 LQKENI. Trimming took off 4 bases at V and 1 base at J, with 7 bases between the two ends. CDR3 region: CASSLGENTEAFF. The CDR3 nucleotides read TGTGCCAGCTCACTCGGGGAGAACACTGAAGCTTTCTTT.

The chain is built from TRBV30 and TRBJ1-5; D remains unclear. Germline assignment: CDR1 GTSNPN and CDR2 SVGIG (reference sequence). With 0 bases removed from V and 5 bases from J, the gap between germline ends came to 8 bases. The CDR3 is 13 amino acids. As DNA, the CDR3 is TGTGCCTGGAGTGTAGGAGGGTATCAGCCCCAGCATTTT. Encoded protein: CAWSVGGYQPQHF.

This rearrangement joins TRBV28 to TRBJ1-3; 9 bases line up with TRBD1. Germline loops: CDR1 MDHEN, CDR2 SYDVKM. This CDR3 is 16 amino acids long. J was trimmed by 1 base and V by 3 bases; bases with no gene match: 4. CDR3 sequence: CASSFSGTGSGNTIYF. CDR3 bases: TGTGCCAGCAGTTTTTCGGGGACAGGGTCTGGAAACACCATATATTTT.